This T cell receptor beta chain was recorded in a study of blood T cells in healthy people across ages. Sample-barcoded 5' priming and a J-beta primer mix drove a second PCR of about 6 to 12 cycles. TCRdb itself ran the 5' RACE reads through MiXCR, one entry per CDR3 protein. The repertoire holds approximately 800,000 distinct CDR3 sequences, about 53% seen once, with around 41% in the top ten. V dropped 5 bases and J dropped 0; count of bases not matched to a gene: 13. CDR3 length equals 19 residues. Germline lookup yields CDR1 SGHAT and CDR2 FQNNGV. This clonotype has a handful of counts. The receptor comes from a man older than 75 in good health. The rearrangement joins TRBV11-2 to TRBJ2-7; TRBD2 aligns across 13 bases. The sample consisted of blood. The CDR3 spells CASSIGLAGAFHRSYEQYF. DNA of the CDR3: TGTGCCAGCAGCATCGGACTAGCGGGAGCATTCCACCGCTCCTACGAGCAGTACTTC.